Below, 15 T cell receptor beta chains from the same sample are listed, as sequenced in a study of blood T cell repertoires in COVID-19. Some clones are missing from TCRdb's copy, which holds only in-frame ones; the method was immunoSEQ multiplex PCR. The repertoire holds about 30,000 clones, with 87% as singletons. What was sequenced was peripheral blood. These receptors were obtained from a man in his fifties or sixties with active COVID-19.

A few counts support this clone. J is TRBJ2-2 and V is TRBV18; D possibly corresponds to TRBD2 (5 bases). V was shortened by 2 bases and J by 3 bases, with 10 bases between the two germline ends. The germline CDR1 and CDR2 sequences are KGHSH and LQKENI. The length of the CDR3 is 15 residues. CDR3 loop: CASSPRIGDTGELFF. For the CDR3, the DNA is TGTGCCAGCTCACCAAGGATCGGGGACACCGGGGAGCTGTTTTTT.

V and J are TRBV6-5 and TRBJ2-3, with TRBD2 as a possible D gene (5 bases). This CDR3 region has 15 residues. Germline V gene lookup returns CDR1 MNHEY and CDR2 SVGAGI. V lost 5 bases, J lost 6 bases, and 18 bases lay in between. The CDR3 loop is CASSLTLEVADTQYF. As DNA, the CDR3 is TGTGCCAGCAGTCTGACGCTGGAGGTGGCGGATACGCAGTATTTT.

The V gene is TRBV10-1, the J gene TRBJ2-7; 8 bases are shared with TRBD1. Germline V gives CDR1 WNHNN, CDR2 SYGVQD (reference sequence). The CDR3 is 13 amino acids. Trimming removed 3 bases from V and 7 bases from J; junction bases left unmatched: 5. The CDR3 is CASSERTGLEQYF. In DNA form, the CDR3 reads TGCGCCAGCAGTGAAAGGACAGGGCTTGAGCAGTACTTC.

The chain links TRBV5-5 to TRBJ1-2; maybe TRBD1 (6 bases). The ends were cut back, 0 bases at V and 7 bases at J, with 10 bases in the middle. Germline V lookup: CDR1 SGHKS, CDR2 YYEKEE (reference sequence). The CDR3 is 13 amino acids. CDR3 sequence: CASSLAGEGGYTF. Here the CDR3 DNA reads TGTGCCAGCAGCTTGGCAGGGGAGGGTGGCTACACCTTC.

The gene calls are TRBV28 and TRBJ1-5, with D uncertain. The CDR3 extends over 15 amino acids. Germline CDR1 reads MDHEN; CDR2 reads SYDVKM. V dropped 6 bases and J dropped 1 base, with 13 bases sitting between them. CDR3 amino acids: CASSLAGGSNQPQHF. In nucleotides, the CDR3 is TGTGCCAGCAGCCTCGCAGGTGGCAGCAATCAGCCCCAGCATTTT.

For the CDR3, the DNA is TGTGCCAGCGGTAGCGGGGGTTCAGATACGCAGTATTTT. This encodes CASGSGGSDTQYF. The chain is built from TRBV6-6 and TRBJ2-3; 9 bases match TRBD2. J lost 4 bases, V lost 8 bases, and 4 bases had no gene match. The CDR3 sequence is 13 residues long. Germline-derived CDR1 and CDR2 are MNHNY and SVGAGI (reference sequence).

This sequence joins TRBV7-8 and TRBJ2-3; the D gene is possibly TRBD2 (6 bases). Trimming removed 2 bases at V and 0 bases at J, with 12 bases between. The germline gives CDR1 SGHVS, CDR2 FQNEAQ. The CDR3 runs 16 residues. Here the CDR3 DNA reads TGTGCCAGCAGCTTAATCTCCGGGACTAGCACAGATACGCAGTATTTT. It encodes CASSLISGTSTDTQYF.

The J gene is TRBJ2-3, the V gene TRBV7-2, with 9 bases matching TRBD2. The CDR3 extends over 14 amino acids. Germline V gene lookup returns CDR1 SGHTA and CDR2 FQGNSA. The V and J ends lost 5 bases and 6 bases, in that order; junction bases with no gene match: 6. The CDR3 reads CASSLRLAGDTQYF. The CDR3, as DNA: TGTGCCAGCAGCCTTCGCCTAGCGGGGGATACGCAGTATTTT.

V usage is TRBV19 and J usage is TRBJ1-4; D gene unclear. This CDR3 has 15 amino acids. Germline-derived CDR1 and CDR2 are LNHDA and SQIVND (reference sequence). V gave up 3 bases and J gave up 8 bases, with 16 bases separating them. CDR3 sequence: CASSMSEGVREKLFF. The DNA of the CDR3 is TGTGCCAGTAGTATGTCTGAGGGCGTTCGGGAAAAACTGTTTTTT.

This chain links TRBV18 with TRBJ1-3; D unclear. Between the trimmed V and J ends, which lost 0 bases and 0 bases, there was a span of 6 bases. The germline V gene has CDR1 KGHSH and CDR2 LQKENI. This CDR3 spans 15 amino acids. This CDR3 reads CASSPPASSGNTIYF. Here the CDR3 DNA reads TGTGCCAGCTCACCACCTGCCAGCTCTGGAAACACCATATATTTT.

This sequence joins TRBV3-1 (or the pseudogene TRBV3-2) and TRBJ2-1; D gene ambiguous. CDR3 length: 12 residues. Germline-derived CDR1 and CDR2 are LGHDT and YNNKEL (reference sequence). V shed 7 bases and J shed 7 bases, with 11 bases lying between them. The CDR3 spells CASTLGGNEQFF. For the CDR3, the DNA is TGTGCCAGCACCCTCGGCGGTAATGAGCAGTTCTTC.

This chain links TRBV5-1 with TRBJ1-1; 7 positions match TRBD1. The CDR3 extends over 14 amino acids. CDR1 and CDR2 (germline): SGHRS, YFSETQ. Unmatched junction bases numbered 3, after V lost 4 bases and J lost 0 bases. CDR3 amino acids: CASSGGTVNTEAFF. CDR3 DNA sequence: TGCGCCAGCAGCGGGGGGACAGTGAACACTGAAGCTTTCTTT.

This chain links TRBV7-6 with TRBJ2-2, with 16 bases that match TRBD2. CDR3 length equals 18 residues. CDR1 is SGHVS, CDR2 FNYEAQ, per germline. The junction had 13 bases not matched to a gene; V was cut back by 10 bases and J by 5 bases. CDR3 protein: CATAWGLAGGPSTGELFF. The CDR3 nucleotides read TGTGCCACCGCCTGGGGACTAGCGGGGGGGCCATCAACCGGGGAGCTGTTTTTT.

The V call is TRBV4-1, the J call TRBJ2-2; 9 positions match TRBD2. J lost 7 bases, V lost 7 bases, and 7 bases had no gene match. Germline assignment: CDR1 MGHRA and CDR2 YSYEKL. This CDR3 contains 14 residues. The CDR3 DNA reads TGCGCCAGCATGGGCGGGGGGGCTGGCGGGGAGCTGTTTTTT. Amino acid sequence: CASMGGGAGGELFF.

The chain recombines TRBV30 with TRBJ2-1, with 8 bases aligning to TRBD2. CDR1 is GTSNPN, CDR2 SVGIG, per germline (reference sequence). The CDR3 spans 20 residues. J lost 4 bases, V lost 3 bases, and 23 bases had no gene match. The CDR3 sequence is CAWRSGLGTRVVRGYNEQFF. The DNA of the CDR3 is TGTGCCTGGAGATCAGGGCTAGGGACTAGGGTTGTTCGCGGTTACAATGAGCAGTTCTTC.